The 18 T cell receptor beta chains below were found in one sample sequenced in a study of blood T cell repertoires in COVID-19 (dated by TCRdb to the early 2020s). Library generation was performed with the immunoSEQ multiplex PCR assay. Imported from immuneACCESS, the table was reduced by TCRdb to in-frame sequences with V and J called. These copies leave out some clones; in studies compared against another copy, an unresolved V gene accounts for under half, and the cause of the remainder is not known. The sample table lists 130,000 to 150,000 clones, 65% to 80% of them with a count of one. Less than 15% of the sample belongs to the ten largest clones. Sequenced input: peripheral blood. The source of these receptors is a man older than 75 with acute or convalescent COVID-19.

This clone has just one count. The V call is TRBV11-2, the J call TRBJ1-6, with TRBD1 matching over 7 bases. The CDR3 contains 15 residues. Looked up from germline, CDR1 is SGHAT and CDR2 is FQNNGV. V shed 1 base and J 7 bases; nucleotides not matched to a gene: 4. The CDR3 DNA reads TGTGCCAGCAGCTTAGTGGGACAGCTGAATTCACCCCTCCACTTT. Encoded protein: CASSLVGQLNSPLHF. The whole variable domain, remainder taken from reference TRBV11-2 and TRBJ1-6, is EAGVAQSPRYKIIEKRQSVAFWCNPISGHATLYWYQQILGQGPKLLIQFQNNGVVDDSQLPKDRFSAERLKGVDSTLKIQPAKLEDSAVYLCASSLVGQLNSPLHFGNGTRLTVT.

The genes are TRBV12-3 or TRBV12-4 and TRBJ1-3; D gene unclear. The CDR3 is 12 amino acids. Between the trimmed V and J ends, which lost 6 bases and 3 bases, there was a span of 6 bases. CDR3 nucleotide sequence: TGTGCCAGCAGGGGAGGTGGAAACACCATATATTTT. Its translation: CASRGGGNTIYF.

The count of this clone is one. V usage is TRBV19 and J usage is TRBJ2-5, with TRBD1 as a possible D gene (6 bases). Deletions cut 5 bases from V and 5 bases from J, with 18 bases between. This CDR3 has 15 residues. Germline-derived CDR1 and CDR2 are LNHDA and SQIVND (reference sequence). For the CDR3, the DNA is TGTGCCAGTAGTTCGAGAAAACAGGGTCGGGAGACCCAGTACTTC. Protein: CASSSRKQGRETQYF.

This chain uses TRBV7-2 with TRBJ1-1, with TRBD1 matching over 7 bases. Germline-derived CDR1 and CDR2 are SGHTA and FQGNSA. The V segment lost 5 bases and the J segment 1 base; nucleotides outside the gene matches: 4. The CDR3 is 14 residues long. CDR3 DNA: TGTGCCAGCAGCAGGGACAGATGGAACACTGAAGCTTTCTTT. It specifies CASSRDRWNTEAFF.

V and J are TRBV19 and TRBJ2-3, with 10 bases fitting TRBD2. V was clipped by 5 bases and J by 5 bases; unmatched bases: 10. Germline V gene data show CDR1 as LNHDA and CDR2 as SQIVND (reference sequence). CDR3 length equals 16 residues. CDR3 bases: TGTGCCAGTAGTGTTGCCAGCGGGGGGGCAAGAGATACGCAGTATTTT. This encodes CASSVASGGARDTQYF.

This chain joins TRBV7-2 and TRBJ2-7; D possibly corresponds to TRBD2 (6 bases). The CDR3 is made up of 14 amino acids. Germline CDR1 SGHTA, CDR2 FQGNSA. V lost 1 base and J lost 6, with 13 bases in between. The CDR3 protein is CASSLGPQGGEQYF. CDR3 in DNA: TGTGCCAGCAGCTTAGGTCCCCAGGGAGGCGAGCAGTACTTC.

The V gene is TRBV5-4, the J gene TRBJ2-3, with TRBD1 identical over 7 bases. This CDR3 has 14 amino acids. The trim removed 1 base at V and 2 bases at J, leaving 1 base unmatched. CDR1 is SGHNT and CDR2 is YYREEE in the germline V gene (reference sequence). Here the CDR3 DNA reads TGTGCCAGCAGCTTGACAGGGGACACAGATACGCAGTATTTT. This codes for CASSLTGDTDTQYF. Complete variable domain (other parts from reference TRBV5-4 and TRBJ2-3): ETGVTQSPTHLIKTRGQQVTLRCSSQSGHNTVSWYQQALGQGPQFIFQYYREEENGRGNFPPRFSGLQFPNYSSELNVNALELDDSALYLCASSLTGDTDTQYFGPGTRLTVL.

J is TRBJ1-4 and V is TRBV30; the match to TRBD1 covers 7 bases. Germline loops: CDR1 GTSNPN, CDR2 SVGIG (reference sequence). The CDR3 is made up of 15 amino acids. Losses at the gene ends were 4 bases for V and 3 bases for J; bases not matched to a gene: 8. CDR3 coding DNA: TGTGCCTGGAACCGACAGGGCAATTCTAATGAAAAACTGTTTTTT. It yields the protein CAWNRQGNSNEKLFF. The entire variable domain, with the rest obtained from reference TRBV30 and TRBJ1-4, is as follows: SQTIHQWPATLVQPVGSPLSLECTVEGTSNPNLYWYRQAAGRGLQLLFYSVGIGQISSEVPQNLSASRPQDRQFILSSKKLLLSDSGFYLCAWNRQGNSNEKLFFGSGTQLSVL.

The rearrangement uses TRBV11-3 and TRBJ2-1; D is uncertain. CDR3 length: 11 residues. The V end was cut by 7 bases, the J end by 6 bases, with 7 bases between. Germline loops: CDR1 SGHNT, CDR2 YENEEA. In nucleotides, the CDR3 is TGTGCCAGCAAACTTGGCAATGAGCAGTTCTTC. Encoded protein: CASKLGNEQFF.

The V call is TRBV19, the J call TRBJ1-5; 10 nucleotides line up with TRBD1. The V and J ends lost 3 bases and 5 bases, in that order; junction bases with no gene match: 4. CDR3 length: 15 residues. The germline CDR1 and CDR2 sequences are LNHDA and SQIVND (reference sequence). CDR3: CASSIGTGVDQPQHF. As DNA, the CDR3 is TGTGCCAGTAGTATTGGGACAGGGGTGGATCAGCCCCAGCATTTT.

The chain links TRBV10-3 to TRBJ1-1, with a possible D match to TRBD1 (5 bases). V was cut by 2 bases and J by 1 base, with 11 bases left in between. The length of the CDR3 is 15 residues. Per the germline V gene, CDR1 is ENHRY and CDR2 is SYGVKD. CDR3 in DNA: TGTGCCATCAGTGAGACGAGACAGCAGAACACTGAAGCTTTCTTT. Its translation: CAISETRQQNTEAFF.

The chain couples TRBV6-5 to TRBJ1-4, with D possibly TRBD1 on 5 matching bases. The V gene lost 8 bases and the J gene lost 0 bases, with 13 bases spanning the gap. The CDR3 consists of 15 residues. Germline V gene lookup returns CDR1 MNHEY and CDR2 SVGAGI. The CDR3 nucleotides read TGTGCCAGCGGCAGGGTAGGAGCAACTAATGAAAAACTGTTTTTT. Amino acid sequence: CASGRVGATNEKLFF.

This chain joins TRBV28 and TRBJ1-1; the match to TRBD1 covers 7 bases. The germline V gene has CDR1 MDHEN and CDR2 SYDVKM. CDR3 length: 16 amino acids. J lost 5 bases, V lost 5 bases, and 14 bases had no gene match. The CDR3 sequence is CASSPGGSTGRTEAFF. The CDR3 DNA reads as TGTGCCAGCAGTCCCGGAGGGTCGACAGGGAGAACTGAAGCTTTCTTT.

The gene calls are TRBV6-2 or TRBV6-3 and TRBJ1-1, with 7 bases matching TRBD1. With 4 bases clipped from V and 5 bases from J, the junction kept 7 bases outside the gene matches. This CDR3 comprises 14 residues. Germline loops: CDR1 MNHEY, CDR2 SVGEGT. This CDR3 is CASSSWDRGTEAFF. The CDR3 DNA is TGTGCCAGCAGTTCCTGGGACAGAGGAACTGAAGCTTTCTTT.

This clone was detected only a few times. Here the CDR3 DNA reads TGCGCCAGCCGACATTCGTTGGTCTCTGGAAACACCATATATTTT. This gives the protein CASRHSLVSGNTIYF. This chain uses TRBV4-1 with TRBJ1-3; D is unclear. Trimming shortened V by 8 bases and J by 0 bases, and 14 bases separated the two germline ends. The germline V gene has CDR1 MGHRA and CDR2 YSYEKL. The CDR3 spans 15 residues.

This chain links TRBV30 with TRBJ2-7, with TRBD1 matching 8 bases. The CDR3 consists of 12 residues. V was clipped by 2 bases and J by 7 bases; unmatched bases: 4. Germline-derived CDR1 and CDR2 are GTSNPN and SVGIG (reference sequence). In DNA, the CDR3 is TGTGCCTGGAGTCAGGGGGCGGGAGAGCAGTACTTC. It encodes CAWSQGAGEQYF. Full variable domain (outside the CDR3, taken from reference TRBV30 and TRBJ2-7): SQTIHQWPATLVQPVGSPLSLECTVEGTSNPNLYWYRQAAGRGLQLLFYSVGIGQISSEVPQNLSASRPQDRQFILSSKKLLLSDSGFYLCAWSQGAGEQYFGPGTRLTVT.

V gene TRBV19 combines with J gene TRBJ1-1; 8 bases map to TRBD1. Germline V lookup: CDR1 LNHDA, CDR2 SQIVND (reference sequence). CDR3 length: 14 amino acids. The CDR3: CAVRQGNKNTEAFF. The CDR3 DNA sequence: TGTGCAGTAAGACAGGGGAATAAGAACACTGAAGCTTTCTTT.

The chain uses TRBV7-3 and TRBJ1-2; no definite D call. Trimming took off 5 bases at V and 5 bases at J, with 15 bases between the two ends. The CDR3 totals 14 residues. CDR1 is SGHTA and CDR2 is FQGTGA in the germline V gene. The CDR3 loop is CASSPSDPGYGYTF. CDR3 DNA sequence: TGTGCCAGCAGCCCATCGGACCCGGGGTATGGCTACACCTTC. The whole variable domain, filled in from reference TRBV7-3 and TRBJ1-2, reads GAGVSQTPSNKVTEKGKYVELRCDPISGHTALYWYRQSLGQGPEFLIYFQGTGAADDSGLPNDRFFAVRPEGSVSTLKIQRTERGDSAVYLCASSPSDPGYGYTFGSGTRLTVV.